This TCR beta chain was obtained from a study of blood T cell repertoires in COVID-19 (dated by TCRdb to between 2020 and 2021). About the full investigation: The collaborator samples originated in the United States, Italy and Spain and spanned the acute and convalescent phases of COVID-19. Nearly every sample came with metadata listing a de-identified subject ID, COVID-19 status, age in years and sex. HLA class I and class II types, where available, came from metadata supplied by the sample provider rather than from assay-based typing. Subjects who had been exposed to COVID-19, were actively infected with it, or had recovered from it provided the deeply sampled blood TCRbeta repertoires that made up the dataset. The prospective study material was composed of cDNA or gDNA derived from T cells, B-cell-depleted T cells, or PBMCs. The samples were drawn from two sources: the first 160 participants of the ongoing ImmuneRACE study, and 950 to 1,500 subjects contributed by 6 global collaborators. The repertoires were released in a freely available public database meant as a resource for research on the immune response to SARS-CoV-2. Findings and caveats that apply to the study as a whole: How much clinical and demographic metadata was included differed by source and by participant, and the metadata was provided uncurated.

As concerns this clone: The antigen it binds to is not known. The input lacks base qualities; no much larger clone sits a single base away.

TCRbeta CDR3 regions were amplified from genomic DNA using the immunoSEQ Assay, a bias-controlled multiplex PCR. Turning to the authors' computational methods: The number of nucleated cells in each sample was estimated by amplification of reference gene primers within the assay. Sequence reads were collapsed and filtered to measure the absolute abundance of every unique TCRbeta CDR3 rearrangement. For each sample, productive Simpson clonality was calculated by taking the square root of Simpson's diversity index across productive rearrangements. Here the immuneACCESS table is served through TCRdb, limited to in-frame sequences with V and J called. Missing clones are a known gap in these copies; in checked studies unresolved V genes cover under half, and the rest lacks a known reason. That table furnishes V, J and clone size, whereas the DNA furnished D and trimming. This sample comprises 15,000 to 20,000 clones, over 85% of them detected only once. About 5.6% of the sample lies in the top ten.

CDR1 MGHRA and CDR2 YSYEKL are derived from the germline V gene. Taken from cysteine to phenylalanine, the CDR3 has 14 residues. Just the 42-base CDR3 DNA is kept, in frame starting at base 1. Trimming costs V 0 bases and J 1 base, and their ends lie 6 bases apart. Collaborating institutions collected whole blood in K2EDTA tubes following their own protocols. For TCRbeta analysis, collaborator samples were shipped as frozen whole blood, as isolated PBMCs, or as DNA extracted from either sample type. The chain is made from TRBV4-1 and TRBJ1-1; no D gene can be assigned with confidence. Source material: peripheral blood. This TCR derives from a human donor in a cohort sampled during active COVID-19. The CDR3 loop reads CASSQEAPNTEAFF. The nucleotides read TGCGCCAGCAGCCAAGAGGCACCGAACACTGAAGCTTTCTTT.